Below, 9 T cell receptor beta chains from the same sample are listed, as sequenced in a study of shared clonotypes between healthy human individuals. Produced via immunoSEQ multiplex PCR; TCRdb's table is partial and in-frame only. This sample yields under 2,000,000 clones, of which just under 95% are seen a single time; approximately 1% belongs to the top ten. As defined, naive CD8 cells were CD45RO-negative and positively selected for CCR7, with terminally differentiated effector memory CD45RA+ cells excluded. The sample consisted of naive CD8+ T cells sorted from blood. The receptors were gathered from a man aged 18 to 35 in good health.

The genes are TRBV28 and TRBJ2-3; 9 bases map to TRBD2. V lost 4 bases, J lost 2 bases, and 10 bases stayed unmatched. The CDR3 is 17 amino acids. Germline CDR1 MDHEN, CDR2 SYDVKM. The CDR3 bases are TGTGCCAGCAGTTATACGCCTAGCGGGGCCTTCACAGATACGCAGTATTTT. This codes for CASSYTPSGAFTDTQYF.

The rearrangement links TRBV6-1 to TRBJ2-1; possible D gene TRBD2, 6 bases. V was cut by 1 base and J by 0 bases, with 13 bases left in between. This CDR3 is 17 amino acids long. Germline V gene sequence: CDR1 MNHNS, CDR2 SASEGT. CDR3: CASSEEGGVYSYNEQFF. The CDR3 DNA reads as TGTGCCAGCAGTGAAGAAGGCGGGGTGTACTCCTACAATGAGCAGTTCTTC.

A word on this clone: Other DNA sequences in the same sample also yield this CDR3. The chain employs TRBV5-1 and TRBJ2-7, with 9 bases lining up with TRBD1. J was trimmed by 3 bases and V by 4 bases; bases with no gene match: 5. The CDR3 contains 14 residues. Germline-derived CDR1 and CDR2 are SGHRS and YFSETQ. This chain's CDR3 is CASSAGTGSYEQYF. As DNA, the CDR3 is TGCGCCAGCAGCGCTGGGACAGGGAGCTACGAGCAGTACTTC.

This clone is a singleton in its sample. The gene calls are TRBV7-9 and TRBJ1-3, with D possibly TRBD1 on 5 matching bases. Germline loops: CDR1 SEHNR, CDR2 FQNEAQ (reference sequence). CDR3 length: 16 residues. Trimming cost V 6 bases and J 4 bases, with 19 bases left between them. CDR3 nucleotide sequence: TGTGCCAGCAGTCCAACCGGGGGGGATGAAGGAAACACCATATATTTT. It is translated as CASSPTGGDEGNTIYF.

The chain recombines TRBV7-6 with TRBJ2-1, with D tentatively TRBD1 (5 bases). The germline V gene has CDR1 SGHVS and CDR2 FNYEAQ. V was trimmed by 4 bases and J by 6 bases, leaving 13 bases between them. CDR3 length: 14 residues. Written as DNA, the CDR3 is TGTGCCAGCAGCTCAACGCTTGGGGCCAATGAGCAGTTCTTC. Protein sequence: CASSSTLGANEQFF.

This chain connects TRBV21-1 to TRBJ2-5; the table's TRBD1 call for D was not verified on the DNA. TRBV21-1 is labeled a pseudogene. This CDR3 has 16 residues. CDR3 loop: CASSKDYRGHQETQYF. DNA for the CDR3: TGTGCCAGCAGCAAAGACTACAGGGGGCATCAAGAGACCCAGTACTTC.

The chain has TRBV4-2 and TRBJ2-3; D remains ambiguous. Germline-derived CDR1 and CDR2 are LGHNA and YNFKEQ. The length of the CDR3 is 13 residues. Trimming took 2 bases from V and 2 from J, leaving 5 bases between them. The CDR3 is CASSQSLTDTQYF. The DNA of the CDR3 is TGTGCCAGCAGCCAATCACTCACAGATACGCAGTATTTT.

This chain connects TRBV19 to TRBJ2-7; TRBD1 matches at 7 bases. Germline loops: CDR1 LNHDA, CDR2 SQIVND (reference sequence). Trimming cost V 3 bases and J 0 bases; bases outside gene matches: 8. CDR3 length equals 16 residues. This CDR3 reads CASSIWDSTPSYEQYF. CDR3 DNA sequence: TGTGCCAGTAGTATTTGGGACAGCACGCCCTCCTACGAGCAGTACTTC.

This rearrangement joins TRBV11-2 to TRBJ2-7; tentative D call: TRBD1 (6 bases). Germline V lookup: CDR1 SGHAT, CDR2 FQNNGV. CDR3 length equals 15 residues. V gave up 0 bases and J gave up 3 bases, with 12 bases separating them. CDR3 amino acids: CASSLDQGISYEQYF. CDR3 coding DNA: TGTGCCAGCAGCTTAGATCAGGGGATCAGCTACGAGCAGTACTTC.